Presented here are 17 T cell receptor beta chains from one specimen sequenced in a study of CD8 T cells in ankylosing spondylitis (dated by TCRdb to about 2017). Preparation of the library involved 5' RACE. The reads were generated on an Illumina HiSeq 2500. TCRdb trimmed the raw reads at Q25, called clones with MiXCR and kept productive beta chains. Identical CDR3 protein sequences are pooled into one entry, listed with their most common genes and DNA. In all, the sample holds about 190,000 distinct CDR3 sequences, and 10% to 15% of those were seen once. The ten largest clones add up to roughly 9.6% of the sample. The specimen was blood, either unsorted or a sorted T cell fraction (not recorded which). The receptor source for this set is a female donor with ankylosing spondylitis or in good health (not recorded which).

This clonotype was counted at least ten times. The V gene is TRBV7-2, the J gene TRBJ2-5; perhaps TRBD2 as D (7 bases). CDR1 is SGHTA, CDR2 FQGNSA, per germline. Trimming took 1 base from V and 5 from J, leaving 14 bases between them. CDR3 size: 15 residues. The CDR3 DNA sequence: TGTGCCAGCAGCTTAGGGCGGGGGCTCTTTGAGACCCAGTACTTC. Protein sequence: CASSLGRGLFETQYF.

The chain couples TRBV5-1 to TRBJ2-1, with 8 bases lining up with TRBD2. J was trimmed by 4 bases and V by 5 bases; bases with no gene match: 8. Germline V gene lookup returns CDR1 SGHRS and CDR2 YFSETQ. The CDR3 totals 15 residues. CDR3 in DNA: TGCGCCAGCAGGGGGGGACTAGTCCTGTACAATGAGCAGTTCTTC. Residues: CASRGGLVLYNEQFF.

This clonotype showed up many times. In DNA, the CDR3 is TGCGCCAGCAGCTTGCAGGTGTCGGGAGGGATTCATGAGCAGTTCTTC. Its translation is CASSLQVSGGIHEQFF. V usage is TRBV5-1 and J usage is TRBJ2-1; 8 bases match TRBD2. V gave up 1 base and J gave up 8 bases; unmatched junction bases: 11. CDR3 length: 16 amino acids. CDR1 is SGHRS, CDR2 YFSETQ, per germline.

The chain recombines TRBV18 with TRBJ1-2, with a weak D call TRBD1 (5 bases). The CDR3 is 14 residues long. Germline assignment: CDR1 KGHSH and CDR2 LQKENI. Deletions cut 5 bases from V and 5 bases from J, with 15 bases between. CDR3 bases: TGTGCCAGCTCAAGTTCGACAGACCTTTATGGCTACACCTTC. It yields the protein CASSSSTDLYGYTF.

In this sample, this clonotype turned up many times. The genes are TRBV15 and TRBJ1-1; D is perhaps TRBD1 (6 bases). Trimming stripped 4 bases from V and 7 bases from J, with 7 bases between. This CDR3 is 11 amino acids long. Germline V gene sequence: CDR1 LNHNV, CDR2 YYDKDF (reference sequence). The CDR3 DNA reads TGTGCCACCAGCAAACAGGGTGAAGCTTTCTTT. Encoded protein: CATSKQGEAFF.

This clonotype was counted many times. The genes are TRBV29-1 and TRBJ2-1; D is unclear. The germline gives CDR1 SQVTM, CDR2 ANQGSEA. The CDR3 totals 13 residues. The V end was cut by 2 bases, the J end by 0 bases, with 5 bases between. The DNA for the CDR3 is TGCAGCGTTGAAATTCACTCCTACAATGAGCAGTTCTTC. Its translation is CSVEIHSYNEQFF.

The chain employs TRBV6-1 and TRBJ1-4; D not resolved. V lost 7 bases, J lost 0 bases, and 12 bases lay in between. In germline, CDR1 is MNHNS, CDR2 SASEGT. The CDR3 is 15 residues long. The DNA of the CDR3 is TGTGCCAGCAAACATGGAGTTGCAACTAATGAAAAACTGTTTTTT. Translation: CASKHGVATNEKLFF.

This clonotype was observed at least ten times. The J gene is TRBJ2-5, the V gene TRBV20-1; D is unresolved. This CDR3 spans 14 amino acids. V gave up 6 bases and J gave up 1 base, with 15 bases separating them. Germline assignment: CDR1 DFQATT and CDR2 SNEGSKA (reference sequence). The CDR3 region is CSAAVGGFQETQYF. DNA of the CDR3: TGCAGTGCGGCGGTCGGTGGTTTCCAAGAGACCCAGTACTTC.

This clonotype was seen only a few times. The V gene is TRBV7-2, the J gene TRBJ2-1; D is perhaps TRBD1 or TRBD2 (6 bases each). V lost 1 base to trimming and J lost 6 bases, with 10 bases between them. The V gene's germline CDR1 is SGHTA and CDR2 FQGNSA. The CDR3 is 14 residues long. The CDR3: CASSLVSGANEQFF. The CDR3 DNA reads as TGTGCCAGCAGCTTAGTTTCGGGGGCCAATGAGCAGTTCTTC.

This clonotype was counted ten times or more. The chain combines TRBV4-3 with TRBJ2-1; D is undetermined. This CDR3 comprises 16 residues. Per the germline V gene, CDR1 is LGHNA and CDR2 is YSLEER. V lost 1 base and J lost 0, with 10 bases in between. The CDR3 sequence is CASSQVSASSYNEQFF. The CDR3 nucleotides read TGCGCCAGCAGCCAAGTGAGCGCAAGCTCCTACAATGAGCAGTTCTTC.

There are a few counts of this clonotype. The chain carries TRBV28 and TRBJ2-7; 9 bases are a match to TRBD2. CDR1 and CDR2 (germline): MDHEN, SYDVKM. This CDR3 has 16 residues. V gave up 5 bases and J gave up 4 bases; unmatched junction bases: 12. CDR3 loop: CASSPPGLAGRYEQYF. DNA of the CDR3: TGTGCCAGCAGTCCGCCGGGCCTAGCGGGAAGGTACGAGCAGTACTTC. The whole variable domain, filled in from reference TRBV28 and TRBJ2-7, reads DVKVTQSSRYLVKRTGEKVFLECVQDMDHENMFWYRQDPGLGLRLIYFSYDVKMKEKGDIPEGYSVSREKKERFSLILESASTNQTSMYLCASSPPGLAGRYEQYFGPGTRLTVT.

DNA of the CDR3: TGTGCCAGCTGTTTTTTACTGGGACTAGGTATCTCGAACACCGGGGAGCTGTTTTTT. Its translation: CASCFLLGLGISNTGELFF. The chain carries TRBV2 and TRBJ2-2, with 8 bases aligning to TRBD2. The germline V gene has CDR1 SNHLY and CDR2 FYNNEI. V dropped 8 bases and J dropped 0; count of bases not matched to a gene: 17. CDR3 size: 19 residues. Based on the CDR3 plus reference TRBV2 and TRBJ2-2, the full variable domain is EPEVTQTPSHQVTQMGQEVILRCVPISNHLYFYWYRQILGQKVEFLVSFYNNEISEKSEIFDDQFSVERPDGSNFTLKIRSTKLEDSAMYFCASCFLLGLGISNTGELFFGEGSRLTVL.

This clonotype appeared many times. The chain is built from TRBV5-1 and TRBJ2-1, with TRBD2 matching 11 bases. Germline CDR1 reads SGHRS; CDR2 reads YFSETQ. Trimming took 2 bases from V and 10 from J; bases not matched to a gene: 11. CDR3 length: 16 amino acids. CDR3 in amino acids: CASSFDPTSGREEQFF. The CDR3 nucleotides read TGCGCCAGCAGCTTTGATCCCACTAGCGGGAGAGAGGAGCAGTTCTTC.

This clonotype was observed at least ten times. This sequence joins TRBV9 and TRBJ2-1, with TRBD1 matching over 7 bases. This CDR3 is built from 14 residues. V trimming: 4 bases; J trimming: 4 bases; junction bases outside the gene matches: 5. The germline CDR1 and CDR2 sequences are SGDLS and YYNGEE. The CDR3: CASSPTGEYNEQFF. CDR3 DNA sequence: TGTGCCAGCAGCCCAACAGGGGAGTACAATGAGCAGTTCTTC.

This clonotype was seen more than once but under ten times. The chain couples TRBV6-2 or TRBV6-3 to TRBJ2-7; no firm D call. Trimming shortened V by 2 bases and J by 1 base, and 18 bases separated the two germline ends. The length of the CDR3 is 17 residues. Germline V lookup: CDR1 MNHEY, CDR2 SVGEGT. CDR3 bases: TGTGCCAGCAGTTACCGCTTAAATGCCGCCGGGTCCTACGAGCAGTACTTC. This translates into CASSYRLNAAGSYEQYF.

This clonotype was picked up a small number of times. The chain carries TRBV18 and TRBJ2-7; 13 bases are shared with TRBD2. The V and J ends lost 2 bases and 6 bases, in that order; junction bases with no gene match: 1. The CDR3 has 14 residues. Germline loops: CDR1 KGHSH, CDR2 LQKENI. In DNA, the CDR3 is TGTGCCAGCTCACCAACTAGCGGGAGGGTCGAGCAGTACTTC. This sequence encodes CASSPTSGRVEQYF.

This clonotype was counted only a few times. The CDR3 region is CASSATSGSGEQYF. The CDR3 region has the DNA TGTGCCAGCAGCGCGACTAGCGGGAGTGGCGAGCAGTACTTC. This rearrangement joins TRBV7-9 to TRBJ2-7; TRBD2 aligns across 12 bases. This CDR3 is built from 14 residues. Germline V CDR1 and CDR2: SEHNR, FQNEAQ (reference sequence). V lost 5 bases, J lost 6 bases, and 5 bases stayed unmatched.